This is a list of T cell receptor beta chains from one sample in a study of early stage breast cancer tumors. The protocol was immunoSEQ multiplex PCR, while the TCRdb copy is restricted to in-frame clones and leaves out a portion. Of 65,000 to 75,000 clones listed, about 85% are singletons. Sequencing input: blood. These receptors all come from a person aged 40-50 years with breast cancer. The CDR3 runs from the conserved cysteine through the conserved F or W. A D gene is named only where the DNA matches it firmly. Rows give clone size only sometimes, using once, few, many, or a class for an expanded clone.

D gene: .
V gene: TRBV5-8
J gene: TRBJ1-1
clone size: .
CDR3 DNA: TGTGCCAGCAGCTTGAAGGTGTTCGGTGAGATCTTT
CDR3 protein: CASSLKVFGEIF

D gene: .
V gene: TRBV15
J gene: TRBJ2-1
clone size: .
CDR3 DNA: TGTGCCACCAGCAGGCAGGGGTTGTTTGGAGATGAGCAGTTCTTC
CDR3 protein: CATSRQGLFGDEQFF

D gene: .
V gene: TRBV2
J gene: TRBJ2-2
clone size: .
CDR3 DNA: TGTGCCAGCAGGGGTCCCCCCCTGGACACCGGGGAGCTGTTTTTT
CDR3 protein: CASRGPPLDTGELFF

D gene: TRBD1
V gene: TRBV5-6
J gene: TRBJ1-2
clone size: .
CDR3 DNA: TGTGCCAGCAGCCTTTCCGGGACAGCTAACTATGGCTACACCTTC
CDR3 protein: CASSLSGTANYGYTF

D gene: .
V gene: TRBV18
J gene: TRBJ2-5
clone size: .
CDR3 DNA: TGTGCCAGCTCACCGAGGGCAGGGGGGCAAGAGACCCAGTACTTC
CDR3 protein: CASSPRAGGQETQYF

D gene: TRBD2
V gene: TRBV7-8
J gene: TRBJ2-1
clone size: .
CDR3 DNA: TGTGCCAGCAGCTTATCTAGCGGGAGACGGAATGAGCAGTTCTTC
CDR3 protein: CASSLSSGRRNEQFF

D gene: .
V gene: TRBV11-2
J gene: TRBJ2-7
clone size: .
CDR3 DNA: TGTGCCAGCAGCCTCCAGGGCTACGAGCAGTACTTC
CDR3 protein: CASSLQGYEQYF

D gene: .
V gene: TRBV4-1
J gene: TRBJ1-5
clone size: .
CDR3 DNA: TGCGCCAGCAGCCAAGAACAAACGGAGAATCAGCCCCAGCATTTT
CDR3 protein: CASSQEQTENQPQHF

D gene: TRBD1
V gene: TRBV27
J gene: TRBJ2-7
clone size: .
CDR3 DNA: TGTGCCAGCGGCTCCCGGGACAGGTCCTACGAGCAGTACTTC
CDR3 protein: CASGSRDRSYEQYF

D gene: TRBD1
V gene: TRBV11-2
J gene: TRBJ2-3
clone size: .
CDR3 DNA: TGTGCCAGCAGCTATGACAGGGGCCGAGAAACAGATACGCAGTATTTT
CDR3 protein: CASSYDRGRETDTQYF

D gene: TRBD2
V gene: TRBV19
J gene: TRBJ2-3
clone size: .
CDR3 DNA: TGTGCCAGTAGTACCGGAGTAGCGGGAGATAGTAGCACAGATACGCAGTATTTT
CDR3 protein: CASSTGVAGDSSTDTQYF

D gene: TRBD2
V gene: TRBV30
J gene: TRBJ2-7
clone size: .
CDR3 DNA: TGTGCCTGGAGATCAGCGGGAACCTACGAGCAGTACTTC
CDR3 protein: CAWRSAGTYEQYF

D gene: TRBD2
V gene: TRBV28
J gene: TRBJ2-7
clone size: .
CDR3 DNA: TGTGCCAGCACCCTTGAGACTAGCGGGAGTTTGTACGAGCAGTACTTC
CDR3 protein: CASTLETSGSLYEQYF

D gene: .
V gene: TRBV9
J gene: TRBJ2-2
clone size: few
CDR3 DNA: TGTGCCAGCAGCACAGGGACTGTTAACACCGGGGAGCTGTTTTTT
CDR3 protein: CASSTGTVNTGELFF

D gene: TRBD1
V gene: TRBV11-2
J gene: TRBJ2-4
clone size: .
CDR3 DNA: TGTGCCAGCAGCCCCCGGGACAGGGTAGCCAAAAACATTCAGTACTTC
CDR3 protein: CASSPRDRVAKNIQYF

D gene: TRBD2
V gene: TRBV6-1
J gene: TRBJ2-7
clone size: .
CDR3 DNA: TGTGCCAGCAGTGAAAGGGCACTAGCGCGGTACGAGCAGTACTTC
CDR3 protein: CASSERALARYEQYF

D gene: .
V gene: TRBV28
J gene: TRBJ1-1
clone size: .
CDR3 DNA: TGTGCCAGCATTAATAGGACTGAAGCTTTCTTT
CDR3 protein: CASINRTEAFF

D gene: TRBD1
V gene: TRBV6-9
J gene: TRBJ1-1
clone size: few
CDR3 DNA: TGTGCCAGCAGTTATCCTTCCGGACAGGCGAACACTGAAGCTTTCTTT
CDR3 protein: CASSYPSGQANTEAFF

D gene: TRBD2
V gene: TRBV5-8
J gene: TRBJ2-1
clone size: .
CDR3 DNA: TGTGCCAGCAGCTTGAAGACTAGCGCTTACAATGAGCAGTTCTTC
CDR3 protein: CASSLKTSAYNEQFF

D gene: TRBD1
V gene: TRBV9
J gene: TRBJ2-7
clone size: .
CDR3 DNA: TGTGCCAGCAGCGTAGACAGGGGGCTGCGCGAGCAGTACTTC
CDR3 protein: CASSVDRGLREQYF

D gene: .
V gene: TRBV5-4
J gene: TRBJ1-2
clone size: .
CDR3 DNA: TGTGCCAGCAGCTTAGCAGGGGAGAACTATGGCTACACCTTC
CDR3 protein: CASSLAGENYGYTF

D gene: TRBD1
V gene: TRBV5-4
J gene: TRBJ1-4
clone size: .
CDR3 DNA: TGTGCCAGCAGCTCGACAGGGGAGGGTGAAAAACTGTTTTTT
CDR3 protein: CASSSTGEGEKLFF

D gene: .
V gene: TRBV6-5
J gene: TRBJ2-5
clone size: .
CDR3 DNA: TGTGCCAGCAGTTACTCGGCGGGGACAACCCAAGAGACCCAGTACTTC
CDR3 protein: CASSYSAGTTQETQYF

D gene: .
V gene: TRBV9
J gene: TRBJ2-6
clone size: .
CDR3 DNA: TGTGCCAGCAGCGTAGCCATGTGGGGGCCCGGGGCCAACGTCCTGACTTTC
CDR3 protein: CASSVAMWGPGANVLTF

D gene: .
V gene: TRBV2
J gene: TRBJ2-3
clone size: .
CDR3 DNA: TGTGCCAGCAGGGGAGATACGCAGTATTTT
CDR3 protein: CASRGDTQYF

D gene: .
V gene: TRBV6-5
J gene: TRBJ1-1
clone size: .
CDR3 DNA: TGTGCCAGCAGCCGGTTGAGGAACACTGAAGCTTTCTTT
CDR3 protein: CASSRLRNTEAFF

D gene: .
V gene: TRBV5-1
J gene: TRBJ2-6
clone size: .
CDR3 DNA: TGCGCCAGCAGCTTGGCCCTCTCTGGGGCCAACGTCCTGACTTTC
CDR3 protein: CASSLALSGANVLTF

D gene: .
V gene: TRBV7-9
J gene: TRBJ1-4
clone size: .
CDR3 DNA: TGTGCCAGCAGCCCAATAAAGGGAACGGCCCATGAAAAACTGTTTTTT
CDR3 protein: CASSPIKGTAHEKLFF

D gene: .
V gene: TRBV7-9
J gene: TRBJ1-1
clone size: once
CDR3 DNA: TGTGCCAGCAGCTCCCTTGGGACTGAAGCTTTCTTT
CDR3 protein: CASSSLGTEAFF

D gene: .
V gene: TRBV5-1
J gene: TRBJ2-1
clone size: once
CDR3 DNA: TGCGCCAGCAGCGACCCAGGGAGAGGGAATGAGCAGTTCTTC
CDR3 protein: CASSDPGRGNEQFF

D gene: .
V gene: TRBV6-1
J gene: TRBJ2-7
clone size: few
CDR3 DNA: TGTGCCAGCTCTCTAGGCCACGAGCAGTACTTC
CDR3 protein: CASSLGHEQYF

D gene: TRBD1
V gene: TRBV6-1
J gene: TRBJ1-1
clone size: .
CDR3 DNA: TGTGCCAGCAGTCCCCCCGGGACAGGGGGAACTGAAGCTTTCTTT
CDR3 protein: CASSPPGTGGTEAFF

D gene: TRBD2
V gene: TRBV10-1
J gene: TRBJ2-5
clone size: .
CDR3 DNA: TGCGCCAGCAGTGGGAGCGGGATGGAGACCCAGTACTTC
CDR3 protein: CASSGSGMETQYF